This TCR beta chain is from a study of CD8 T cells in ankylosing spondylitis (dated by TCRdb to about 2017). Regarding the study in general: The study set out to find disease-linked TCR variants by profiling T cell receptor beta repertoires in ankylosing spondylitis patients and healthy donors. The full study cohort was made up of about two dozen ankylosing spondylitis patients and 108 healthy donors. Peripheral blood samples were taken, and synovial fluid was additionally collected from ankylosing spondylitis patients. Beyond this particular receptor, the publication reports: In peripheral blood, the disease-linked clones were found at relatively low frequencies and had a CD8+ phenotype. Blood from ankylosing spondylitis patients appeared to be characterized by a TCR beta motif made up of seven or eight highly homologous amino acid variants. Some TCR beta motif variants had previously been reported in synovial fluid and blood of reactive arthritis patients, which suggested common disease-initiation mechanisms. According to the report, matched synovial fluid samples from ankylosing spondylitis patients were significantly enriched for the disease-linked clones.

The sequencer listed for this sample is Illumina HiSeq 2500. TCR beta libraries were prepared by quantitative 5'-RACE with molecular barcodes. The study's own analysis went as follows. A new computational method, built on a probabilistic model of VDJ rearrangement, was used to identify disease-linked TCR variants. TCRdb trimmed the raw reads at Q25, called clones with MiXCR and kept productive beta chains. Duplicate CDR3 protein sequences are folded into a single record with the most common DNA and genes. The V and J calls were determined by TCRdb, not by the authors. The sample contains 200,000 to 300,000 distinct CDR3 sequences, 8% to 10% of them found a single time. More than 4% of the sample goes to the ten largest clones. This clonotype was detected many times. Its antigen is currently not known. No base quality values were provided; no much bigger clone lies one nucleotide off. Measured from the cysteine to the phenylalanine, the CDR3 is 15 residues long. Only the CDR3 part of the read is kept: 45 bases, read in frame from the first base. V loses 1 base of germline sequence and J loses 2 bases, and the interval between the two ends is 8 bases.

The clonotype was recovered from a female donor with ankylosing spondylitis or in good health (not recorded which). Input material: blood, either unsorted or a sorted T cell fraction (not recorded which). The chain employs TRBV12-3 or TRBV12-4 and TRBJ2-2; possibly the D gene is TRBD1, per 5 matching bases. For the CDR3, the sequence is CASSLGRANTGELFF. The DNA sequence reads TGTGCCAGCAGTTTAGGCAGGGCTAACACCGGGGAGCTGTTTTTT.